By sample fraction, the clone carrying this T cell receptor beta chain is medium-sized. Its target is not known. The sample is drawn from a study of T cell repertoires in aging, cancer and after chemotherapy. Study context: The full dataset contained several million TCR reads. Notes on the study in general: Rebound thymic output was suggested by rising median generation probability during chemotherapy in each cancer cohort. In cancer patients, declining TCR diversity with age involved lost richness and lost evenness.

Multiplex touch-down PCR with TRB-A/B primers amplified rearranged V-D-J TRB sequences. A single record per CDR3 protein comes from TCRdb applying MiXCR to the multiplex PCR reads. The sample lists about 11,000 distinct CDR3 sequences, more than 20% seen once, with about 1.9% in the top ten. Germline lookup yields CDR1 MNHEY and CDR2 SMNVEV (reference sequence). CDR3 length: 15 residues. Trimming cost V 4 bases and J 14 bases; bases outside gene matches: 17. TCR beta rearrangements were amplified from peripheral blood genomic DNA. The rearrangement joins TRBV27 to TRBJ2-1; 7 positions agree with TRBD1. Material: blood. The receptor was isolated from a human donor in good health. The CDR3 region is CASSYTTMGQPKEFF. The CDR3 bases are TGTGCCAGCAGTTACACCACAATGGGACAGCCGAAGGAGTTCTTC.